This T cell receptor beta chain was captured by sequencing in a study of T cell responses to AZD1222 COVID-19 vaccine. Background on the study: Samples with a second dose at about 4 or about 12 weeks were pooled together.

Whole-study results and caveats: Researchers report vaccine-associated CD4 TCRs spanning spike, with dominance at 160-218 and 743-854. There were mostly white British donors and more females than males, and clonal diversity was possibly underestimated. Repertoire collection took place solely once the T cell response had peaked.

Sequenced by immunoSEQ multiplex PCR; TCRdb stores in-frame clones only, minus some. In the table there are about 120,000 clones, approximately 88% of which are singletons. V trimming: 4 bases; J trimming: 6 bases; junction bases outside the gene matches: 8. The CDR3 covers 15 residues. CDR1 is SGHAT and CDR2 is FQNNGV in the germline V gene. Details on this clone: The antigen is not known.

The sample in question was peripheral blood, obtained on day 0 of AZD1222 vaccination. V and J are TRBV11-2 and TRBJ2-2; 7 nucleotides line up with TRBD2. The source is an adult in good health. Written as DNA, the CDR3 is TGTGCCAGCAGCTCCCGGACTAGTGGGCCCGGGGAGCTGTTTTTT. This encodes CASSSRTSGPGELFF.